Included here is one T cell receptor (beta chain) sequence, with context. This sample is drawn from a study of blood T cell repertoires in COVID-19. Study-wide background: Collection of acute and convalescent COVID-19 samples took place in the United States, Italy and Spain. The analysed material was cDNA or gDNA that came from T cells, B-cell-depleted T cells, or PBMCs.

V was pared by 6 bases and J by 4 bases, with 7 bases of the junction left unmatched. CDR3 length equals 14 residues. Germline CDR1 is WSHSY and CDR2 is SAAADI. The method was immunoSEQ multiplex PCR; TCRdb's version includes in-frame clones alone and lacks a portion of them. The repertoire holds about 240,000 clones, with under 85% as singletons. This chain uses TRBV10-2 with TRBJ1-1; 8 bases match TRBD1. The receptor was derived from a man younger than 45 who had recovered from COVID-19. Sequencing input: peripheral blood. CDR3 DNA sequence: TGCGCCAGCAGGACAGGGGAATGGGGCACTGAAGCTTTCTTT. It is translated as CASRTGEWGTEAFF.